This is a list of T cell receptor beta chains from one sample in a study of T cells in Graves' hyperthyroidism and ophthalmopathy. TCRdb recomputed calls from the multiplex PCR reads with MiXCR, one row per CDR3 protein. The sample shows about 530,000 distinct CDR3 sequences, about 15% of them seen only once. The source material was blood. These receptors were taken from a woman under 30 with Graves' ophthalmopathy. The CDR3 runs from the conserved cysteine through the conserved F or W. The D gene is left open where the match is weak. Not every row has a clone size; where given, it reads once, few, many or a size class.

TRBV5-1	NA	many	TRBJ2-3	TGCGCCAGCAGCTCCAAGACGGATACGCAGTATTTT	CASSSKTDTQYF
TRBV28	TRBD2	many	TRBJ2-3	TGTGCCAGCAGTTTTTGGGCTAGCGGGAGTAGCCCAGATACGCAGTATTTT	CASSFWASGSSPDTQYF
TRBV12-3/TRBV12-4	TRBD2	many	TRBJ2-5	TGTGCCAGCAGTTCATCCGGGACTAGCGTGGAGACCCAGTACTTC	CASSSSGTSVETQYF
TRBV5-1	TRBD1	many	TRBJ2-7	TGCGCCAGCAGCAGCCGACAGGGCATGGATCACGAGCAGTACTTC	CASSSRQGMDHEQYF
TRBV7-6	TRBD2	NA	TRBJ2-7	TGTGCCAGCAGCTTAGGGACTAGCGAATACGAGCGGTACTTC	CASSLGTSEYERYF
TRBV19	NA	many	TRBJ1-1	TGTGCCAGTAGTATAGGGGTCAGCCCAGACACTGAAGCTTTCTTT	CASSIGVSPDTEAFF
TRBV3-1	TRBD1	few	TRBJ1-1	TGTGCCAGCAGCCAAGGTCCTTCAGGGGGGACTGAAGCTTCCTTT	CASSQGPSGGTEASF
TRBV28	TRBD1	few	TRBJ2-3	TGTGCCAGCAGTTTGGGGGGACAGGGGGCTTGGGATACGCAGTATTTT	CASSLGGQGAWDTQYF
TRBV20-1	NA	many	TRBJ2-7	TGCAGTGCTAGGGATCGACAGGACTACGAGCAGTACTTC	CSARDRQDYEQYF
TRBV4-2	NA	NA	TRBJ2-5	TGTGCCAGCAGCCAACGGGCCGTGGGCACCGGGCAAGAGACCCAGTACTTC	CASSQRAVGTGQETQYF
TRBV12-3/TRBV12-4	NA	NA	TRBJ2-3	TGTGCCAGCAGTGCGCCCCGCCAGGGACTCTGGGATACGCAGTATTTT	CASSAPRQGLWDTQYF
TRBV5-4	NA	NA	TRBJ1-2	TGTGCCAGCAGCTTGGAGTCGGCCGCGAGGGGCTACACCTTC	CASSLESAARGYTF
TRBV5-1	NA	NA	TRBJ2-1	TGCGCCAGCAGCTTGGTGGGGACAAAGCAGTTCTTC	CASSLVGTKQFF
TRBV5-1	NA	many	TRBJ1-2	TGCGCCAGCAGCTTGGACAATACTAACTATGGCTACACCTTC	CASSLDNTNYGYTF
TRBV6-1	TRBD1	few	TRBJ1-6	TGTGCCACCTTGGACAGGGACCGGTCACCCCTCCACTTT	CATLDRDRSPLHF
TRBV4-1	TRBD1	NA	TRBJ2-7	TGCGCCAGCAGCCGAACAGGGGGTGGCGAGCAGTACTTC	CASSRTGGGEQYF
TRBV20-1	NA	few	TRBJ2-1	TGCAGTGCTCCCCTACGGCAACTGTACAATGAGCAGTTCTTC	CSAPLRQLYNEQFF
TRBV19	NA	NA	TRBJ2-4	TGTGCCAGTAGTATTGGCGGTCAGATCAAAAACATTCAGTACTTC	CASSIGGQIKNIQYF
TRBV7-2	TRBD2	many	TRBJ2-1	TGTGCCAGCAGCTCCCCGGGACTAGCGGGAGGGGTGGATGAGCAGTTCTTC	CASSSPGLAGGVDEQFF
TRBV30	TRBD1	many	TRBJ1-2	TGTGCCTGGACGGGACAGGGCATCTACACCTTC	CAWTGQGIYTF
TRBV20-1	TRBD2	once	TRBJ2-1	TGCAGTGCTAGACCCGAACTAGCGGAGGGCTCCTACGATGAGCAGTTCTTC	CSARPELAEGSYDEQFF
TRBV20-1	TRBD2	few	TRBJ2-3	TGCAGTGAATTCGGACTAGCAGCAGATACGCAGTATTTT	CSEFGLAADTQYF
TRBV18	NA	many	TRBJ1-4	TGTGCCAGCTCAAGATCCAGGGGATCCACTAATGAAAAACTGTTTTTT	CASSRSRGSTNEKLFF
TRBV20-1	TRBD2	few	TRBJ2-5	TGCAGTGCTGGGGGACTAGCGGGGGGAACCCAGTACTTC	CSAGGLAGGTQYF
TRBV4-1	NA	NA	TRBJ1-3	TGCGCCAGCAGTAAGGACACCGGCTCTGGAAACACCATATATTTT	CASSKDTGSGNTIYF
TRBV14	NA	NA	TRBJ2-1	TGTGCCAGCAGACTACAGGGAAAAAACAACAATGAGCAGTTCTTC	CASRLQGKNNNEQFF
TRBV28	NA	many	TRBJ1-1	TGTGCCAGCTTCCCGGGAGCGGGCACTGAAGCTTTCTTT	CASFPGAGTEAFF
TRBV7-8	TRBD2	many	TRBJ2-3	TGTGCCAGCAGTAGCGAGACTAGCGGGGTTAGAGATACGCAGTATTTT	CASSSETSGVRDTQYF
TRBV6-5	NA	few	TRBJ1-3	TGTGCCAGCAGTTACACTCCAACCAGGGGTGGAAACACCATATATTTT	CASSYTPTRGGNTIYF
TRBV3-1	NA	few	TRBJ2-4	TGTGCCAGCAGCCAGGCTCCAGGGGGGGGCCAAAACATTCAGTACTTC	CASSQAPGGGQNIQYF
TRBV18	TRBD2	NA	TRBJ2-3	TGTGCCAGCTCACGAGTAGCGGGAGATACGCAGTATTTT	CASSRVAGDTQYF
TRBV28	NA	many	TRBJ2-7	TGTGCCAGCAGTTCGGGCAGCTACTCCTACGAGCAGTACTTC	CASSSGSYSYEQYF
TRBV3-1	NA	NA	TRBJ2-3	TGTGCCAGCAGCCAAGCGGCAACTAGCACAGATACGCAGTATTTT	CASSQAATSTDTQYF
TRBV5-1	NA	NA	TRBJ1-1	TGCGCCAGCCATGGACAGCTGAACACTGAAGCTTTCTTT	CASHGQLNTEAFF
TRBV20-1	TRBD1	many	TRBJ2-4	TGCAGTGCTGGTAGGGGGCCTGGGTCCGCGAACATTCAGTACTTC	CSAGRGPGSANIQYF
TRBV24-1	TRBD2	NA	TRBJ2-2	TGTGCCACCAGTGATTCTAGCGGAGGGTTCACCGGGGAGCTGTTTTTT	CATSDSSGGFTGELFF
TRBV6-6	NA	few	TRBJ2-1	TGTGCCAGCAGTTACTCCCCCGAAGTAAATGAGCAGTTCTTC	CASSYSPEVNEQFF
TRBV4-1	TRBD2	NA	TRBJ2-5	TGCGCCAGCAGCCATGCATCAGCGGGGGAAGAGACCCAGTACTTC	CASSHASAGEETQYF
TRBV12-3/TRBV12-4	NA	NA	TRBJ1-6	TGTGCCAGCAGTGGCGGGGGCCAATCACCCCTCCACTTT	CASSGGGQSPLHF
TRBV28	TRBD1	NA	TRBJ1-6	TGTGCCAGCAGTTTGATTGGGTGGACAGGGTATAATTCACCCCTCCACTTT	CASSLIGWTGYNSPLHF
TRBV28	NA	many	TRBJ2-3	TGTGCCAGCAGTTTTAAGTTGGACTCCCCTTTCGCCACGCAGTATTTT	CASSFKLDSPFATQYF
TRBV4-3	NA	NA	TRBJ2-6	TGCGCCAGCAGCCAAGAGCCGGGGAGCTCTGGGGCCAACGTCCTGACTTTC	CASSQEPGSSGANVLTF
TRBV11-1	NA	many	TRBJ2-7	TGTGCCAGCAGCTTATCCCAGGAAACCTACGAGCAGTACTTC	CASSLSQETYEQYF
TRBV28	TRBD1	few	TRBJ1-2	TGTGCCAGCACCCCCCAGGGACAGGGTATCTATGGCTACACCTTC	CASTPQGQGIYGYTF
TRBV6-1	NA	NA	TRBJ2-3	TGTGCCAGCAGGGGGGACAACACAGATACGCAGTATTTT	CASRGDNTDTQYF
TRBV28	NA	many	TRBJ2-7	TGTGCCAGCAGTACGAGGGGGATTTTGAGCTCCTACGAGCAGTACTTC	CASSTRGILSSYEQYF
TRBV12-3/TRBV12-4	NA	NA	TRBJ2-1	TGTGCCAGCAGGAGACTAAGCGAAAATGAGCAGTTCTTC	CASRRLSENEQFF
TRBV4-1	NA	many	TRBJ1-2	TGCGCCAGCAGCCAAGAGGGAGGCAGTGGATATGGCTACACCTTC	CASSQEGGSGYGYTF